This note documents a single TCR beta chain sequence. No antigen is known for it. The authors reverse transcribed all of the isolated RNA, so sequencing captured expressed TCRB transcripts. Here immunoSEQ multiplex PCR was the method, and the copy in TCRdb shows in-frame clones only, minus some. The data show around 300,000 clones, about 11% seen once. This specimen belongs to a study of beta chain features in type 1 diabetes. Overall study: Sorted cell examination encompassed roughly 110 million cells across all samples. Overall study findings and caveats: Across all four CD4+ subsets, people with type 1 diabetes showed modestly shorter TCRB CDR3s. For type 1 diabetes patients, VDJ junctions showed fewer insertions and more deletions.

Germline V gene sequence: CDR1 MGHDK, CDR2 SYGVNS. This CDR3 has 15 amino acids. After removal of 5 bases from V and 7 bases from J, the junction contained 5 bases not matched to a gene. This TCR was recovered from a woman aged 25 to 39 in good health. Sequencing was performed on naive CD4+ T cells from blood. The chain is built from TRBV25-1 and TRBJ2-1; TRBD2 matches at 13 bases. In nucleotides, the CDR3 is TGTGCCAGCAGTCGGACTAGCGGGAGTCTGAATGAGCAGTTCTTC. This codes for CASSRTSGSLNEQFF.